This T cell receptor beta chain was found in a study of blood T cell repertoires in COVID-19. Sequenced by immunoSEQ multiplex PCR; TCRdb stores in-frame clones only, minus some. The sample has 150,000 or so clones, 88% seen once. The source material was peripheral blood. The clonotype comes from a woman aged 55-70 years with acute or convalescent COVID-19.

In nucleotides, the CDR3 is TGTGCCAGCTCACCAACCCCACTAGCGGGGGCCGCGAACACCGGGGAGCTGTTTTTT. This encodes CASSPTPLAGAANTGELFF. This sequence joins TRBV18 and TRBJ2-2; 11 nucleotides line up with TRBD2. The CDR3 runs 19 residues. The trim removed 2 bases at V and 0 bases at J, leaving 8 bases unmatched. CDR1 is KGHSH, CDR2 LQKENI, per germline. Using reference TRBV18 and TRBJ2-2 for the parts outside the CDR3, the full variable domain is NAGVMQNPRHLVRRRGQEARLRCSPMKGHSHVYWYRQLPEEGLKFMVYLQKENIIDESGMPKERFSAEFPKEGPSILRIQQVVRGDSAAYFCASSPTPLAGAANTGELFFGEGSRLTVL.